This T cell receptor beta chain was recovered during a study of blood T cell repertoires in COVID-19. Overall study: Sites in the United States, Italy and Spain provided acute and convalescent COVID-19 samples. T cells, B-cell-depleted T cells, or PBMCs provided the cDNA or gDNA that served as material.

Original analysis: Amplified reference gene primers provided the basis for estimating nucleated cell counts. TCRdb keeps only in-frame clones here, not all; method: immunoSEQ multiplex PCR. The V and J calls and clone size come from that table; D and trimming were worked out from the DNA. The sample records approximately 170,000 clones, approximately 81% being singletons. With V trimmed by 4 bases and J by 4 bases, 14 bases remained unmatched. The germline V gene encodes CDR1 ENHRY and CDR2 SYGVKD. The CDR3 is 19 amino acids. The clonotype was recovered from a woman of 80 years or more with active or convalescent COVID-19. The V call is TRBV10-3, the J call TRBJ2-2; TRBD2 agrees at 11 bases. The sample comprised peripheral blood. DNA of the CDR3: TGTGCCATCAGTGGGGGGAGAACTAGCGGGAGTTTTGGCACCGGGGAGCTGTTTTTT. It encodes CAISGGRTSGSFGTGELFF.